This record concerns one T cell receptor beta chain sequence. The repertoire was sequenced with immunoSEQ multiplex PCR; TCRdb's copy has only in-frame clones and lacks some. Of roughly 73,000 clones detected, around nine tenths appear once; the ten largest clones hold roughly 2%. This CDR3 has 17 amino acids. Deletions cut 2 bases from V and 0 bases from J, with 16 bases between. Germline CDR1 is LNHNV and CDR2 is YYDKDF (reference sequence). The data stem from a study of T cell changes during pregnancy in multiple sclerosis. The receptor's source is a female donor in good health, enrolled as a control in a pregnancy study. This specimen consisted of peripheral blood, obtained in the second trimester of pregnancy. The V gene is TRBV15, the J gene TRBJ1-1; TRBD1 might be the D (5 bases). CDR3 sequence reads: CATSRRGRGGMNTEAFF. The DNA for the CDR3 is TGTGCCACCAGCAGAAGAGGGAGGGGCGGGATGAACACTGAAGCTTTCTTT.